The clone carrying this T cell receptor beta chain was seen more than once but under ten times. The data stem from a study of blood T cell repertoires in COVID-19. Study at large: PBMCs, B-cell-depleted T cells, or T cells were the source of the cDNA or gDNA that made up the material.

Original analysis: For nucleated cells, counts were estimated from reference gene primer amplification. Profiled with immunoSEQ multiplex PCR; TCRdb holds only in-frame clones, not every one. V and J calls and clone size are those listed in that table; D and trimming were worked out from the DNA. The table includes about 120,000 clones, about four fifths detected once. CDR1 and CDR2 from the germline V gene are LNHNV and YYDKDF (reference sequence). V lost 5 bases and J lost 7; bases outside the gene matches: 11. The CDR3 runs 15 residues. The sequence came from a man older than 75 with active or convalescent COVID-19. The rearrangement joins TRBV15 to TRBJ1-5; 7 bases align to TRBD1. The sequenced sample was peripheral blood. The CDR3 coding sequence is TGTGCCACCAGCGGTACACAGGGGCTTCGCCAGCCCCAGCATTTT. Its translation: CATSGTQGLRQPQHF.